The sequence of this T cell receptor beta chain was determined in a study of blood T cell repertoires in COVID-19. CDR1 and CDR2 (germline): PRHDT, FYEKMQ (reference sequence). The CDR3 covers 15 residues. V lost 4 bases and J lost 7; bases outside the gene matches: 7. The assay was immunoSEQ multiplex PCR, and TCRdb's table has in-frame clones only and misses some. Of 130,000 to 150,000 clones in the sample, 70% to 85% were seen once. Material for sequencing was PBMCs or T cells enriched from blood (not recorded which). The sequence came from a man aged 50 to 59 who had recovered from COVID-19. This rearrangement joins TRBV13 to TRBJ1-6, with TRBD1 identical over 7 bases. The DNA for the CDR3 is TGTGCCAGCAGCTCCCCGGGACAGACGAATTCACCCCTCCACTTT. This gives the protein CASSSPGQTNSPLHF.